Listed below are T cell receptor beta chains from one sample, sequenced in a study of cytomegalovirus exposure and HLA in healthy donors. Sequencing used immunoSEQ multiplex PCR; TCRdb keeps in-frame clones, though not all of them. The table lists 110,000 or so clones, over 70% of them singletons. The source material was PBMCs. The receptors were sampled from a woman aged 40-49 years in good health and CMV-seropositive. Both conserved end residues are part of each CDR3. D genes are given only for firm matches. A row's size may be missing; if present it is once, few, many or a size class.

j_gene: TRBJ1-2; d_gene: TRBD1; abundance: NA; v_gene: TRBV9; CDR3aa: CASSVDPAGQGAQQHYGYTF; CDR3nt: TGTGCCAGCAGCGTAGACCCCGCGGGACAGGGCGCACAACAGCACTATGGCTACACCTTC
j_gene: TRBJ1-4; d_gene: TRBD1; abundance: NA; v_gene: TRBV19; CDR3aa: CASSSEGAATQVKLFF; CDR3nt: TGTGCCAGTAGTTCTGAGGGGGCCGCGACCCAGGTAAAACTGTTTTTT
j_gene: TRBJ2-2; d_gene: TRBD2; abundance: once; v_gene: TRBV4-1; CDR3aa: CASSLRTSLNTGELFF; CDR3nt: TGCGCCAGCAGCTTAAGGACTAGCTTGAACACCGGGGAGCTGTTTTTT
j_gene: TRBJ2-3; d_gene: TRBD2; abundance: once; v_gene: TRBV10-3; CDR3aa: CAISDTVSGGPDTQYF; CDR3nt: TGTGCCATCAGCGACACCGTTAGCGGGGGCCCAGATACGCAGTATTTT
j_gene: TRBJ2-2; d_gene: TRBD2; abundance: NA; v_gene: TRBV18; CDR3aa: CASSSPGLGAGELFF; CDR3nt: TGTGCCAGCTCAAGCCCGGGACTAGGAGCCGGGGAGCTGTTTTTT
j_gene: TRBJ1-6; d_gene: NA; abundance: NA; v_gene: TRBV6-5; CDR3aa: CASSWAGGSPLHF; CDR3nt: TGTGCCAGCAGTTGGGCAGGAGGTTCACCCCTCCACTTT
j_gene: TRBJ2-1; d_gene: NA; abundance: NA; v_gene: TRBV12-5; CDR3aa: CATRWEYNEQFF; CDR3nt: TGTGCTACTCGTTGGGAGTACAATGAGCAGTTCTTC
j_gene: TRBJ1-5; d_gene: NA; abundance: NA; v_gene: TRBV27; CDR3aa: CASSLGLQEQPQHF; CDR3nt: TGTGCCAGCAGTTTAGGACTTCAAGAGCAGCCCCAGCATTTT
j_gene: TRBJ1-2; d_gene: TRBD1; abundance: NA; v_gene: TRBV4-1; CDR3aa: CASSQGPILPDRANYGYTF; CDR3nt: TGCGCCAGCAGCCAGGGTCCAATACTCCCCGACAGGGCTAACTATGGCTACACCTTC
j_gene: TRBJ2-7; d_gene: NA; abundance: NA; v_gene: TRBV15; CDR3aa: CATSRDSGLLYEQYF; CDR3nt: TGTGCCACCAGCAGAGATTCGGGACTCCTCTACGAGCAGTACTTC
j_gene: TRBJ2-3; d_gene: NA; abundance: NA; v_gene: TRBV11-2; CDR3aa: CASSPSTDTQYF; CDR3nt: TGTGCCAGCAGCCCTAGCACAGATACGCAGTATTTT
j_gene: TRBJ2-2; d_gene: NA; abundance: NA; v_gene: TRBV18; CDR3aa: CASSPPGAGELFF; CDR3nt: TGTGCCAGCTCACCACCAGGGGCCGGGGAGCTGTTTTTT
j_gene: TRBJ2-2; d_gene: NA; abundance: NA; v_gene: TRBV4-3; CDR3aa: CASSQEGPTANTGELFF; CDR3nt: TGCGCCAGCAGCCAAGAAGGTCCCACAGCTAACACCGGGGAGCTGTTTTTT
j_gene: TRBJ1-2; d_gene: TRBD1; abundance: NA; v_gene: TRBV2; CDR3aa: CASSPDRVPYGYTF; CDR3nt: TGTGCCAGCAGTCCCGACAGGGTCCCCTATGGCTACACCTTC
j_gene: TRBJ1-2; d_gene: NA; abundance: NA; v_gene: TRBV27; CDR3aa: CASSPTVGNYGYTF; CDR3nt: TGTGCCAGCAGTCCGACAGTGGGCAATTATGGCTACACCTTC
j_gene: TRBJ1-2; d_gene: TRBD1; abundance: NA; v_gene: TRBV6-6; CDR3aa: CASSHHPGTGDRGYTF; CDR3nt: TGTGCCAGCAGTCACCATCCCGGGACAGGGGATCGTGGCTACACCTTC
j_gene: TRBJ2-1; d_gene: NA; abundance: NA; v_gene: TRBV9; CDR3aa: CASSVATTTEYNEQFF; CDR3nt: TGTGCCAGCAGCGTAGCTACGACTACCGAATACAATGAGCAGTTCTTC
j_gene: TRBJ1-4; d_gene: TRBD1; abundance: NA; v_gene: TRBV6-1; CDR3aa: CASSEPGQINEKLFF; CDR3nt: TGTGCCAGCAGTGAACCGGGACAGATAAATGAAAAACTGTTTTTT
j_gene: TRBJ2-3; d_gene: TRBD2; abundance: few; v_gene: TRBV7-3; CDR3aa: CASSPGLAGADTQYF; CDR3nt: TGTGCCAGCAGCCCCGGACTAGCGGGGGCGGATACGCAGTATTTT
j_gene: TRBJ2-4; d_gene: TRBD1; abundance: NA; v_gene: TRBV6-5; CDR3aa: CASSEIAGTVQYF; CDR3nt: TGTGCCAGCAGTGAGATCGCTGGGACAGTTCAGTACTTC
j_gene: TRBJ1-2; d_gene: NA; abundance: NA; v_gene: TRBV4-3; CDR3aa: CASSPDAAGENGYTF; CDR3nt: TGCGCCAGCAGCCCAGACGCCGCAGGGGAAAATGGCTACACCTTC
j_gene: TRBJ2-1; d_gene: TRBD2; abundance: NA; v_gene: TRBV10-3; CDR3aa: CAISNGLAGDNEQFF; CDR3nt: TGTGCCATCAGCAATGGACTAGCGGGAGATAATGAGCAGTTCTTC